The 14 T cell receptor beta chains in this list originate from one sample, sequenced in a study of Graves' ophthalmopathy and Graves' hyperthyroidism. RNA transcripts were the source from which TCR beta CDR3 regions were amplified. The library came from an HTBI-primed first-round RT-PCR and a second-round multiplex PCR. TCRdb redid the calling of the multiplex PCR reads with MiXCR, one entry per CDR3 protein. Among around 670,000 distinct CDR3 sequences listed, around 40% were seen once. Sample: peripheral blood. Receptor source: an adult man with Graves' ophthalmopathy.

This clonotype was found once. Being one base from a much bigger clone, this may be a read error. The V call is TRBV7-2, the J call TRBJ1-4; D call uncertain. CDR3 size: 13 residues. The germline gives CDR1 SGHTA, CDR2 FQGNSA. The CDR3 reads CASSLAPAEILFF. Written as DNA, the CDR3 is TGTGCCAGCAGCTTAGCCCCGGCCGAAATACTGTTTTTT.

This clonotype was seen at least ten times. The gene calls are TRBV24-1 and TRBJ1-2; possible D gene TRBD1, 5 bases. V lost 7 bases and J 4 bases, leaving 6 bases between the germline ends. CDR1 and CDR2 from the germline V gene are KGHDR and SFDVKD. The CDR3 spans 11 residues. The CDR3 region has the DNA TGTGCCACCAGAGGGACCTATGGCTACACCTTC. Protein product: CATRGTYGYTF.

V and J are TRBV2 and TRBJ1-1; possible D gene TRBD1, 5 bases. The CDR3 has 16 residues. V was pared by 6 bases and J by 3 bases, with 20 bases between. Germline CDR1 and CDR2: SNHLY and FYNNEI. This chain's CDR3 is CASSDGRDVRYTEAFF. The CDR3 DNA reads as TGTGCCAGCAGCGACGGGCGGGACGTAAGATACACTGAAGCTTTCTTT. Looking up the rest from reference TRBV2 and TRBJ1-1 gives the full variable domain: EPEVTQTPSHQVTQMGQEVILRCVPISNHLYFYWYRQILGQKVEFLVSFYNNEISEKSEIFDDQFSVERPDGSNFTLKIRSTKLEDSAMYFCASSDGRDVRYTEAFFGQGTRLTVV.

CDR3 amino acids: CASSPRIHPNTEAFF. The CDR3 nucleotides read TGTGCCAGCAGCCCCCGTATCCACCCGAACACTGAAGCTTTCTTT. V gene TRBV11-2 combines with J gene TRBJ1-1; D is unresolved. This CDR3 spans 15 amino acids. Germline-derived CDR1 and CDR2 are SGHAT and FQNNGV. V dropped 5 bases and J dropped 1 base, with 14 bases sitting between them. Full variable domain (remainder filled in from reference TRBV11-2 and TRBJ1-1): EAGVAQSPRYKIIEKRQSVAFWCNPISGHATLYWYQQILGQGPKLLIQFQNNGVVDDSQLPKDRFSAERLKGVDSTLKIQPAKLEDSAVYLCASSPRIHPNTEAFFGQGTRLTVV.

This chain uses TRBV12-3 or TRBV12-4 with TRBJ1-1; tentatively, D is TRBD1 (5 bases). CDR3 size: 13 residues. Trimming removed 4 bases from V and 3 bases from J, with 9 bases in between. The chain's CDR3 is CASSSEQDTEAFF. The CDR3 DNA reads TGTGCCAGCAGTTCAGAACAGGACACTGAAGCTTTCTTT.

This clonotype was detected many times. This sequence joins TRBV5-4 and TRBJ1-6; no clear D gene. This CDR3 spans 12 amino acids. Looked up from germline, CDR1 is SGHNT and CDR2 is YYREEE (reference sequence). V lost 4 bases and J 13 bases, leaving 12 bases between the germline ends. The CDR3 region has the DNA TGTGCCAGCAGCCTCCCCAGACTGCCCCTCCACTTT. Residues: CASSLPRLPLHF.

The chain joins TRBV7-2 to TRBJ1-1; 8 bases map to TRBD1. Germline CDR1 is SGHTA and CDR2 is FQGNSA. Germline trimming cut 7 bases from V and 3 bases from J; bases unmatched to any gene: 7. The CDR3 loop spans 14 amino acids. The CDR3: CASNILQGDTEAFF. The CDR3 nucleotides read TGTGCCAGCAATATATTACAGGGGGACACTGAAGCTTTCTTT.

Comments on this clonotype: This clone may be a read error of a much larger clone one base away. The chain links TRBV10-3 to TRBJ1-5, with D possibly matching TRBD1 (5 bases). This CDR3 has 13 amino acids. The germline V gene encodes CDR1 ENHRY and CDR2 SYGVKD. Trimming removed 5 bases at V and 10 bases at J, with 15 bases between. The CDR3 DNA reads as TGTGCCATCAGTTATGCACGCAGGGATCCCCAGCATTTT. It translates to CAISYARRDPQHF.

The chain links TRBV12-3 or TRBV12-4 to TRBJ2-5; D unresolved. Between the trimmed V and J ends, which lost 1 base and 1 base, there was a span of 10 bases. This CDR3 region has 15 residues. Written as DNA, the CDR3 is TGTGCCAGCAGTTTAGGGCCAGGACCCCAAGAGACCCAGTACTTC. Translation: CASSLGPGPQETQYF.

The genes are TRBV29-1 and TRBJ2-5; maybe TRBD1 (6 bases). Looked up from germline, CDR1 is SQVTM and CDR2 is ANQGSEA. V lost 4 bases and J 9 bases, leaving 18 bases between the germline ends. This CDR3 contains 13 residues. DNA for the CDR3: TGCAGCGTTGCAGACAGGCGCAATCAGCCCCAGTACTTC. Translation gives CSVADRRNQPQYF.

The V and J genes are TRBV25-1 and TRBJ2-7, with unresolved D. Germline V gene sequence: CDR1 MGHDK, CDR2 SYGVNS. The CDR3 extends over 12 amino acids. The V gene lost 4 bases and the J gene lost 4 bases, with 8 bases spanning the gap. CDR3 loop: CASSVKDYEQYF. The CDR3 DNA follows: TGTGCCAGCAGTGTAAAGGATTACGAGCAGTACTTC.

The chain joins TRBV6-5 to TRBJ1-4; D remains ambiguous. Germline CDR1 and CDR2: MNHEY and SVGAGI. The CDR3 spans 15 residues. V was trimmed by 6 bases and J by 7 bases, leaving 18 bases between them. The CDR3 spells CASSRSGREREKLFF. The CDR3 coding sequence is TGTGCCAGCAGCCGATCGGGGAGGGAGCGTGAAAAACTGTTTTTT.

The table lists this clonotype with many counts. The rearrangement links TRBV29-1 to TRBJ1-1; D is ambiguous. This CDR3 comprises 15 residues. The V gene lost 4 bases and the J gene lost 3 bases, with 18 bases spanning the gap. Per the germline V gene, CDR1 is SQVTM and CDR2 is ANQGSEA. CDR3 DNA: TGCAGCGTTGGATTATTCTCGGGAGTGCACACTGAAGCTTTCTTT. As protein: CSVGLFSGVHTEAFF.

This clonotype was recorded at least ten times. CDR3 sequence reads: CATSREKPYNSPLHF. The DNA of the CDR3 is TGTGCCACCAGCAGAGAAAAACCCTATAATTCACCCCTCCACTTT. The chain combines TRBV15 with TRBJ1-6; no definite D call. The germline V gene has CDR1 LNHNV and CDR2 YYDKDF (reference sequence). CDR3 length: 15 amino acids. V lost 0 bases, J lost 2 bases, and 5 bases lay in between. The full variable domain, with the rest looked up from reference TRBV15 and TRBJ1-6, is DAMVIQNPRYQVTQFGKPVTLSCSQTLNHNVMYWYQQKSSQAPKLLFHYYDKDFNNEADTPDNFQSRRPNTSFCFLDIRSPGLGDTAMYLCATSREKPYNSPLHFGNGTRLTVT.